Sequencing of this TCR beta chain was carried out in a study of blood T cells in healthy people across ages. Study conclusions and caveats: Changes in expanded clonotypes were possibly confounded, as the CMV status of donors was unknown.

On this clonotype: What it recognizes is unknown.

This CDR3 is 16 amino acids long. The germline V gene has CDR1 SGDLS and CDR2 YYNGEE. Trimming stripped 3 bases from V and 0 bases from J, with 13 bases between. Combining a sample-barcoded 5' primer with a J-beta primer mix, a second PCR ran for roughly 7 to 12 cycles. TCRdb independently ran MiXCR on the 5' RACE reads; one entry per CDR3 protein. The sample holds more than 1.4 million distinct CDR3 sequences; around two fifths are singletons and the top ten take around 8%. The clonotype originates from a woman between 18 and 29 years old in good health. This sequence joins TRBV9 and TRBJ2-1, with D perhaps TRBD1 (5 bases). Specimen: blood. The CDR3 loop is CASSALLTGSYNEQFF. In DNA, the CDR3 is TGTGCCAGCAGCGCGCTACTTACAGGCTCCTACAATGAGCAGTTCTTC. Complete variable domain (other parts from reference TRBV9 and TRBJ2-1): DSGVTQTPKHLITATGQRVTLRCSPRSGDLSVYWYQQSLDQGLQFLIQYYNGEERAKGNILERFSAQQFPDLHSELNLSSLELGDSALYFCASSALLTGSYNEQFFGPGTRLTVL.